This TCR beta chain was profiled in a study of shared clonotypes between healthy human individuals. In regard to this clone: The sample contains more than one DNA sequence encoding this CDR3.

The CDR3 extends over 14 amino acids. Per germline, CDR1 SGHRS and CDR2 YFSETQ. V lost 0 bases to trimming and J lost 3 bases, with 9 bases between them. Libraries were prepared by immunoSEQ multiplex PCR; TCRdb keeps only in-frame clonotypes and omits some of them. This sample carries some 2.4 million clones, approximately 93% of them seen once, and the ten largest clones take roughly 0.36%. The clonotype originates from a young man in good health. Some clones in this sample may be carry-over from other donors' samples. The sample was naive CD4+ T cells from PBMCs. Subset of the sample: CD45RA+ positively selected. V gene TRBV5-1 combines with J gene TRBJ1-1, with no clear D. The CDR3 protein is CASSLVPGDTEAFF. The CDR3 coding sequence is TGCGCCAGCAGCTTGGTTCCTGGGGACACTGAAGCTTTCTTT.